This TCR beta chain appears in the sequencing data of a study of shared clonotypes between healthy human individuals. Study outcomes and limitations: Naive subsets, compared against memory subsets, generally had larger estimated richness values.

Genomic DNA per cell subset filled all wells of several immunoSEQ plates. TCRdb's table, derived via immunoSEQ multiplex PCR, lists solely in-frame clones and lacks some. In the table there are a few hundred thousand clones, 97% of which are singletons. Regarding this clone: Antigen unknown.

The receptor comes from a woman aged 25 to 45 in good health. The sequenced material came from naive CD4+ T cells sorted from blood. Subset specified: CD45RA+ positively selected.

The CDR3 loop is CASSPGLAGGGKKLFF. CDR3 sequence (DNA): TGTGCCAGCAGCCCTGGACTAGCGGGAGGGGGGAAAAAGCTGTTTTTT. The V call is TRBV2, the J call TRBJ2-2, with 15 bases matching TRBD2. This CDR3 has 16 amino acids. Germline V gene lookup returns CDR1 SNHLY and CDR2 FYNNEI. The ends lost 6 bases at V and 12 bases at J; junction bases unmatched: 11.